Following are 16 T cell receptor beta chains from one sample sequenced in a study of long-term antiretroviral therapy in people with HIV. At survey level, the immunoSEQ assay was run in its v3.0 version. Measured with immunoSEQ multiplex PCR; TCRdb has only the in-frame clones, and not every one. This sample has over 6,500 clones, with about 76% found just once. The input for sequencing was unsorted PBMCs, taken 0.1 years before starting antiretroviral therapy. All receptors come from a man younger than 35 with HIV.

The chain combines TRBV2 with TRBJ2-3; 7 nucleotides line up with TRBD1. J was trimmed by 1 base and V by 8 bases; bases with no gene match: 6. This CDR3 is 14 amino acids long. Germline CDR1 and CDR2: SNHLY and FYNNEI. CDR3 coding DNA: TGTGCCAGCGAAGGGGGCCTCGGCACAGATACGCAGTATTTT. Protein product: CASEGGLGTDTQYF.

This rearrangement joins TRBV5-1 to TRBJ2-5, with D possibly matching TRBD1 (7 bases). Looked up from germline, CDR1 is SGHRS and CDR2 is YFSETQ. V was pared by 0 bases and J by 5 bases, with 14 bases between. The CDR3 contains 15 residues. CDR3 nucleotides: TGCGCCAGCAGCTTGGAACAGGGGAGGACGGAGACCCAGTACTTC. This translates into CASSLEQGRTETQYF.

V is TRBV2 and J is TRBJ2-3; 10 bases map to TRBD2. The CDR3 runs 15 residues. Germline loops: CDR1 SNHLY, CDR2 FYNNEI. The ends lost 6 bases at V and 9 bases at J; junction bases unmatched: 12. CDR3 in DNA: TGTGCCAGCAGGGGAACTAGCGGGGTTCAGGGCACGCAGTATTTT. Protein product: CASRGTSGVQGTQYF.

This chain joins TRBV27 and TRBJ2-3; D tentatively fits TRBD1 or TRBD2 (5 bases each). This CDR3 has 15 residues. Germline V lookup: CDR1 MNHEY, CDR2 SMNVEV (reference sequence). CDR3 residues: CVSRTRGTFGDTQYF. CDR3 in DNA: TGTGTCTCAAGAACTCGAGGGACCTTCGGCGATACGCAGTATTTT.

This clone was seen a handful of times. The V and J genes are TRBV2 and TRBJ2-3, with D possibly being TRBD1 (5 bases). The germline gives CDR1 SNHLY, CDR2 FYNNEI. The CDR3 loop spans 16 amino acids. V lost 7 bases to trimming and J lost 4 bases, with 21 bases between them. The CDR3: CASIHQFQGLADTQYF. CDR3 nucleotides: TGTGCCAGCATCCATCAGTTCCAGGGTTTAGCAGATACGCAGTATTTT.

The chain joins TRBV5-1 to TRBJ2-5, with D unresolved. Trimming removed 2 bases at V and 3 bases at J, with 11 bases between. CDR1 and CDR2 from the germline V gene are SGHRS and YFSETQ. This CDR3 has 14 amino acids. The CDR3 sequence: CASSFGSSEETQYF. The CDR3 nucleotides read TGCGCCAGCAGCTTCGGCAGTTCGGAAGAGACCCAGTACTTC.

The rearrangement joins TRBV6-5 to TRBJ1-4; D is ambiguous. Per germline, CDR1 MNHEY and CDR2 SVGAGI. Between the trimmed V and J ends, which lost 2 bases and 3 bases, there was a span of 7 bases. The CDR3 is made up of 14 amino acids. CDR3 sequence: CASSYGGANEKLFF. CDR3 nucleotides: TGTGCCAGCAGTTACGGCGGAGCTAATGAAAAACTGTTTTTT.

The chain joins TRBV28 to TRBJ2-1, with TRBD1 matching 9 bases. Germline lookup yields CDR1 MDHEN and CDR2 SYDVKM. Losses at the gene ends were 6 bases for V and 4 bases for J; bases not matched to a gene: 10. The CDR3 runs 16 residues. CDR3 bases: TGTGCCAGCAGCGCACGAGGGGACAGGGCTTACAATGAGCAGTTCTTC. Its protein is CASSARGDRAYNEQFF.

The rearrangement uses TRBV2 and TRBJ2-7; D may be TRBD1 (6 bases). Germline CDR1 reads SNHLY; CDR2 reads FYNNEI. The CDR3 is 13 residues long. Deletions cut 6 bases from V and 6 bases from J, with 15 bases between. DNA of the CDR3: TGTGCCAGCAGGGCCAGGGGACCCCTCGAGCAGTACTTC. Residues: CASRARGPLEQYF.

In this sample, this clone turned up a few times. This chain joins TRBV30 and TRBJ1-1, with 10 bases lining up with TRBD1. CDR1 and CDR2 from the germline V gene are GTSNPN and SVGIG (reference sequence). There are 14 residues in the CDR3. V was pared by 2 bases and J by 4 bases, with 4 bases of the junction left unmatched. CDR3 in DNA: TGTGCCTGGAGTCTTCGGACAGGGGGCACTGAAGCTTTCTTT. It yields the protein CAWSLRTGGTEAFF. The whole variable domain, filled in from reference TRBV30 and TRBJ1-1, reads SQTIHQWPATLVQPVGSPLSLECTVEGTSNPNLYWYRQAAGRGLQLLFYSVGIGQISSEVPQNLSASRPQDRQFILSSKKLLLSDSGFYLCAWSLRTGGTEAFFGQGTRLTVV.

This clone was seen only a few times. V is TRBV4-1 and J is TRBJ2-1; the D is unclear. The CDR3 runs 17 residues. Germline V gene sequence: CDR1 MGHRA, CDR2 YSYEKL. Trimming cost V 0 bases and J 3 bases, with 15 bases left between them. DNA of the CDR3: TGCGCCAGCAGCCAAGATTTCGGGCCGGTACGCTACAATGAGCAGTTCTTC. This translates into CASSQDFGPVRYNEQFF.

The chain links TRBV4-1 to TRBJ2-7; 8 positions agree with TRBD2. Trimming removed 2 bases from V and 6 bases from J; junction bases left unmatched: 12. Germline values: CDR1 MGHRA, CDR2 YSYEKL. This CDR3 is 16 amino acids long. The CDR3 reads CASSQRPGGVLGEQYV. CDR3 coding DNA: TGCGCCAGCAGCCAACGCCCGGGGGGGGTTCTGGGCGAGCAGTACGTC.

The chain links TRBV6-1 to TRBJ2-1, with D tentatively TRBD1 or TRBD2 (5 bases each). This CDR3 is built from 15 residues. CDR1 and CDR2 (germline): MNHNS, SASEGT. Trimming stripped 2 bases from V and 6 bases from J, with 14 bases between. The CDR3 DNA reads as TGTGCCAGCAGTGAACTCGGGACCGGGGCCAATGAGCAGTTCTTC. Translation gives CASSELGTGANEQFF.

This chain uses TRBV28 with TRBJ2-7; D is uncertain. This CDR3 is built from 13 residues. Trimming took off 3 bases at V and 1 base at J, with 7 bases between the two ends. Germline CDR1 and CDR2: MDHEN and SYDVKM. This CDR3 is CASSFGSSYEQYF. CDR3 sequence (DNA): TGTGCCAGCAGTTTCGGTTCGTCCTACGAGCAGTACTTC.

The CDR3 sequence: CASSYSPEGTNYGYTF. As DNA, the CDR3 is TGTGCCAGCAGTTACTCCCCTGAAGGGACTAACTATGGCTACACCTTC. The chain is built from TRBV6-5 and TRBJ1-2; D remains ambiguous. Trimming left V 0 bases short and J 0 bases short, with 11 bases between. The CDR3 runs 16 residues. Germline V CDR1 and CDR2: MNHEY, SVGAGI.

The CDR3 nucleotides read TGTGCCAGCAGCCAAGAAATTGGTCCACCCTCATATAGCAATCAGCCCCAGCATTTT. Residues: CASSQEIGPPSYSNQPQHF. V usage is TRBV4-2 and J usage is TRBJ1-5; no firm D call. CDR1 LGHNA and CDR2 YNFKEQ come from the germline V gene. V was clipped by 0 bases and J by 0 bases, with 18 bases between them. CDR3 length: 19 amino acids.